The 32 T cell receptor beta chains given below trace back to one sample, sequenced in a study of preoperative IRX-2 immunotherapy in early breast cancer. The repertoire was sequenced with immunoSEQ multiplex PCR; TCRdb's copy has only in-frame clones and lacks some. The table records tens of thousands of clones, just under 90% of them present only once. Treatment reported: preoperative locoregional IRX-2 cytokine immunotherapy. The source material was tumor tissue, sampled after IRX-2 immunotherapy. These receptors were obtained from a human donor with breast cancer.

The rearrangement uses TRBV6-8 and TRBJ1-6; D unclear. The CDR3 is 16 amino acids. V was trimmed by 0 bases and J by 7 bases, leaving 13 bases between them. Germline CDR1 MNHGY, CDR2 SAAAGT. CDR3 bases: TGTGCCAGCAGTTACTCGAAGGAGAGCGCGAATTCACCCCTCCACTTT. Its translation: CASSYSKESANSPLHF.

The chain has TRBV6-8 and TRBJ1-1; no reliable D call. V shed 6 bases and J shed 1 base, with 6 bases lying between them. The CDR3 extends over 12 amino acids. The germline gives CDR1 MNHGY, CDR2 SAAAGT. The CDR3 reads CASRAPNTEAFF. CDR3 nucleotides: TGTGCCAGCAGGGCCCCGAACACTGAAGCTTTCTTT.

This clone appeared once. V is TRBV10-3 and J is TRBJ2-7; D is tentatively TRBD1 or TRBD2 (5 bases each). The CDR3 is 15 residues long. Germline CDR1 reads ENHRY; CDR2 reads SYGVKD. V gave up 0 bases and J gave up 3 bases, with 12 bases separating them. CDR3 nucleotides: TGTGCCATCAGTGAGTCCCCCGGGACCAACTACGAGCAGTACGTC. It codes for CAISESPGTNYEQYV.

In the case of this clone: At one end, the junction sequence differs from germline, possibly due to a read error. The chain has TRBV6-8 and TRBJ1-1; 9 bases align to TRBD1. Germline assignment: CDR1 MNHGY and CDR2 SAAAGT. CDR3 size: 14 residues. In nucleotides, the CDR3 is TGTGCCATCAGTGGGACAGGGTGGGACACTGAAGCTTTCTTT. Translated: CAISGTGWDTEAFF.

This chain uses TRBV6-8 with TRBJ1-4; a weak D match, TRBD1 (6 bases). The CDR3 loop spans 14 amino acids. V was trimmed by 5 bases and J by 8 bases, leaving 15 bases between them. Germline V gene lookup returns CDR1 MNHGY and CDR2 SAAAGT. CDR3 sequence: CASSPGARGEKLFF. The CDR3 DNA is TGTGCCAGCAGTCCGGGGGCGAGAGGGGAAAAACTGTTTTTT.

The genes are TRBV7-7 and TRBJ2-1, with 11 bases fitting TRBD2. Germline values: CDR1 SSHAT, CDR2 FNYEAQ (reference sequence). This CDR3 region has 16 residues. Trimming cost V 1 base and J 7 bases; bases outside gene matches: 6. For the CDR3, the DNA is TGTGCCAGCAGCTTAGGAATAGCGGGGGGGAGGAATGAGCAGTTCTTC. Its protein is CASSLGIAGGRNEQFF. The whole variable domain, remainder taken from reference TRBV7-7 and TRBJ2-1, is GAGVSQSPRYKVTKRGQDVTLRCDPISSHATLYWYQQALGQGPEFLTYFNYEAQPDKSGLPSDRFSAERPEGSISTLTIQRTEQRDSAMYRCASSLGIAGGRNEQFFGPGTRLTVL.

In this sample, this clone turned up a few times. The rearrangement links TRBV11-3 to TRBJ1-5; 10 positions match TRBD1. Germline-derived CDR1 and CDR2 are SGHNT and YENEEA. The CDR3 extends over 16 amino acids. The junction had 9 bases not matched to a gene; V was cut back by 4 bases and J by 6 bases. The CDR3 spells CASSWRQGAQPQPQHF. The CDR3 DNA reads TGTGCCAGCAGCTGGAGACAGGGGGCTCAGCCTCAGCCCCAGCATTTT.

The V call is TRBV5-1, the J call TRBJ2-2, with TRBD1 matching 8 bases. V lost 4 bases and J lost 5; bases outside the gene matches: 7. The CDR3 sequence is 15 residues long. Germline V CDR1 and CDR2: SGHRS, YFSETQ. DNA for the CDR3: TGCGCCAGCAGCCCTGGACAGGGAGAAACCGGGGAGCTGTTTTTT. Translated: CASSPGQGETGELFF. Based on the CDR3 plus reference TRBV5-1 and TRBJ2-2, the full variable domain is KAGVTQTPRYLIKTRGQQVTLSCSPISGHRSVSWYQQTPGQGLQFLFEYFSETQRNKGNFPGRFSGRQFSNSRSEMNVSTLELGDSALYLCASSPGQGETGELFFGEGSRLTVL.

This rearrangement joins TRBV30 to TRBJ2-7; D call uncertain. The CDR3 runs 12 residues. The V gene lost 5 bases and the J gene lost 12 bases, with 20 bases spanning the gap. Germline V lookup: CDR1 GTSNPN, CDR2 SVGIG (reference sequence). This CDR3 is CAWDRPLSPRYF. CDR3 sequence (DNA): TGTGCCTGGGATCGCCCTCTTTCCCCTCGGTACTTC.

The chain uses TRBV6-7 and TRBJ1-1, with D unresolved. TRBV6-7 is labeled an ORF, and its function is uncertain. Trimming removed 6 bases from V and 3 bases from J, with 14 bases in between. The CDR3 sequence is 14 residues long. The CDR3 reads CASSLPPGHTEAFF. CDR3 coding DNA: TGTGCCAGCAGCTTACCTCCCGGACACACTGAAGCTTTCTTT.

This chain links TRBV6-8 with TRBJ1-1, with TRBD1 matching 7 bases. V trimming: 5 bases; J trimming: 0 bases; junction bases outside the gene matches: 9. The germline V gene encodes CDR1 MNHGY and CDR2 SAAAGT. The CDR3 is made up of 16 amino acids. The CDR3 loop is CASSDLQGTMNTEAFF. CDR3 DNA sequence: TGTGCCAGCAGTGATTTACAGGGGACCATGAACACTGAAGCTTTCTTT.

This clone was picked up a small number of times. The V gene is TRBV14, the J gene TRBJ2-7; D is uncertain. The CDR3 is made up of 11 amino acids. Trimming left V 5 bases short and J 7 bases short, with 9 bases between. CDR1 and CDR2 from the germline V gene are SGHDN and FVKESK. CDR3 bases: TGTGCCAGCAGCTCCTCCGTTGAGCAGTACTTC. This sequence encodes CASSSSVEQYF.

The chain combines TRBV7-7 with TRBJ2-6; D might be TRBD1 (6 bases). There are 17 residues in the CDR3. The germline CDR1 and CDR2 sequences are SSHAT and FNYEAQ (reference sequence). V was pared by 5 bases and J by 0 bases, with 14 bases between. The CDR3 loop reads CASSHHRALSGANVLTF. DNA for the CDR3: TGTGCCAGCAGCCATCACAGGGCCCTCTCTGGGGCCAACGTCCTGACTTTC.

The chain combines TRBV30 with TRBJ2-3; D remains ambiguous. Germline CDR1 reads GTSNPN; CDR2 reads SVGIG (reference sequence). The CDR3 loop spans 12 amino acids. V lost 2 bases to trimming and J lost 4 bases, with 7 bases between them. Here the CDR3 DNA reads TGTGCCTGGAGTCGTTTGGCAGATACGCAGTATTTT. Its protein product is CAWSRLADTQYF. The complete variable domain, with remaining parts taken from reference TRBV30 and TRBJ2-3, reads SQTIHQWPATLVQPVGSPLSLECTVEGTSNPNLYWYRQAAGRGLQLLFYSVGIGQISSEVPQNLSASRPQDRQFILSSKKLLLSDSGFYLCAWSRLADTQYFGPGTRLTVL.

As concerns this clone: An ambiguous or unread base is present, and the residue it codes for is denoted X. This chain joins TRBV30 and TRBJ1-1, with D hard to call. The CDR3 totals 13 residues. The V gene's germline CDR1 is GTSNPN and CDR2 SVGIG (reference sequence). Trimming removed 1 base at V and 0 bases at J, with 6 bases between. CDR3 amino acids: CAWSXQMNTEAFF. The CDR3 region has the DNA TGTGCCTGGAGTGRACAGATGAACACTGAAGCTTTCTTT.

This clone has only a few counts. V and J are TRBV30 and TRBJ2-1; 13 nucleotides align to TRBD2. Germline assignment: CDR1 GTSNPN and CDR2 SVGIG (reference sequence). With 1 base clipped from V and 14 bases from J, the junction kept 14 bases outside the gene matches. This CDR3 is built from 16 residues. CDR3 region: CAWSEGLAGTTRRKFF. The DNA for the CDR3 is TGTGCCTGGAGTGAGGGACTAGCGGGGACTACAAGGAGAAAGTTCTTC.

In its sample, this clone was seen once. J is TRBJ2-1 and V is TRBV28; 12 bases are shared with TRBD1. CDR1 MDHEN and CDR2 SYDVKM come from the germline V gene. The CDR3 is 16 amino acids. V gave up 4 bases and J gave up 7 bases; unmatched junction bases: 8. Written as DNA, the CDR3 is TGTGCCAGCAGTTCTCCCGGGACAGGGGGCAAGAATGAGCAGTTCTTC. Encoded protein: CASSSPGTGGKNEQFF. Filled out from reference TRBV28 and TRBJ2-1, the complete variable domain reads DVKVTQSSRYLVKRTGEKVFLECVQDMDHENMFWYRQDPGLGLRLIYFSYDVKMKEKGDIPEGYSVSREKKERFSLILESASTNQTSMYLCASSSPGTGGKNEQFFGPGTRLTVL.

This chain uses TRBV11-3 with TRBJ2-2, with D possibly being TRBD1 (6 bases). Trimming took off 3 bases at V and 5 bases at J, with 13 bases between the two ends. Per germline, CDR1 SGHNT and CDR2 YENEEA. The CDR3 is 15 amino acids. The CDR3 spells CASSLGRGYTGELFF. CDR3 nucleotide sequence: TGTGCCAGCAGCTTGGGCAGGGGTTATACCGGGGAGCTGTTTTTT.

The chain recombines TRBV19 with TRBJ2-7, with TRBD1 matching 9 bases. V was clipped by 5 bases and J by 3 bases; unmatched bases: 8. In germline, CDR1 is LNHDA, CDR2 SQIVND (reference sequence). The CDR3 length is 15 residues. CDR3 bases: TGTGCCAGTAGTCCGGGGACAGGGAGTTACTACGAGCAGTACGTC. Encoded protein: CASSPGTGSYYEQYV.

The chain uses TRBV30 and TRBJ1-4; tentatively, D is TRBD1 (6 bases). Trimming shortened V by 5 bases and J by 6 bases, and 13 bases separated the two germline ends. Germline CDR1 and CDR2: GTSNPN and SVGIG (reference sequence). CDR3 length: 13 amino acids. CDR3 DNA sequence: TGTGCCTGGGAACGGGGGGCGGATGAAAAACTGTTTTTT. It codes for CAWERGADEKLFF.

This clone was seen a handful of times. A junction end diverges from the germline sequence, so it may reflect a read error. The chain uses TRBV6-8 and TRBJ1-1; D is uncertain. The CDR3 spans 12 residues. The V gene's germline CDR1 is MNHGY and CDR2 SAAAGT. The CDR3 here is CASSQNMAEAFF. The CDR3 bases are TGTGCCAGCAGTCAAAACATGGCTGAAGCTTTTTTT.

The chain joins TRBV14 to TRBJ2-7; weak D call: TRBD2 (5 bases). V lost 1 base and J lost 2, with 12 bases in between. Germline CDR1 SGHDN, CDR2 FVKESK. This CDR3 is 15 amino acids long. CDR3 sequence reads: CASSQVGKEAYEQYF. The CDR3 coding sequence is TGTGCCAGCAGCCAAGTAGGCAAGGAGGCCTACGAGCAGTACTTC.

The chain employs TRBV18 and TRBJ1-1, with D maybe TRBD1 (5 bases). Looked up from germline, CDR1 is KGHSH and CDR2 is LQKENI. V lost 7 bases, J lost 0 bases, and 18 bases lay in between. This CDR3 spans 16 amino acids. Here the CDR3 reads CASLPGQGSMNTEAFF. DNA of the CDR3: TGTGCCAGCTTACCCGGTCAGGGAAGTATGAACACTGAAGCTTTCTTT.

V and J are TRBV7-8 and TRBJ1-2; 7 bases line up with TRBD1. J gave up 6 bases and V 7 bases, and 8 bases lay outside the gene matches. The CDR3 spans 13 residues. The germline V gene encodes CDR1 SGHVS and CDR2 FQNEAQ. CDR3 loop: CASTVQGTDGYTF. CDR3 bases: TGTGCCAGCACCGTACAGGGGACCGATGGCTACACCTTC.

CDR3 in amino acids: CASSFRAVQETQYF. Written as DNA, the CDR3 is TGCGCCAGCAGCTTCCGGGCAGTCCAGGAGACCCAGTACTTC. The V gene is TRBV23-1, the J gene TRBJ2-5; D ambiguous. TRBV23-1 is given ORF status, its function remaining uncertain. This CDR3 is built from 14 residues. V gave up 6 bases and J gave up 5 bases, with 16 bases separating them.

This sequence joins TRBV11-3 and TRBJ2-2; TRBD2 aligns across 8 bases. The CDR3 consists of 17 residues. J lost 5 bases, V lost 0 bases, and 8 bases had no gene match. Germline CDR1 reads SGHNT; CDR2 reads YENEEA. The CDR3 is CASSLDQRERRTGELFF. As DNA, the CDR3 is TGTGCCAGCAGCTTAGATCAGCGGGAGAGGCGGACCGGGGAGCTGTTTTTT.

The J gene is TRBJ1-1, the V gene TRBV6-8; possible D gene TRBD1, 6 bases. Trimming pared 0 bases from V and 5 bases from J, leaving 13 bases between. The CDR3 runs to 15 residues. CDR1 is MNHGY and CDR2 is SAAAGT in the germline V gene. The chain's CDR3 is CASSYSGRGRTEAFF. The CDR3 coding sequence is TGTGCCAGCAGTTACTCAGGGAGGGGGAGAACTGAAGCTTTCTTT.

This clone occurred a few times. The genes are TRBV11-3 and TRBJ1-3; D remains ambiguous. The CDR3 consists of 14 residues. Germline loops: CDR1 SGHNT, CDR2 YENEEA. The germline V and J ends were trimmed by 6 bases and 8 bases, with 17 bases remaining between them. CDR3 nucleotides: TGTGCCAGCAGTTATACAGCGAACGTGGACACCATATATTTT. Protein: CASSYTANVDTIYF. Full variable domain (remainder filled in from reference TRBV11-3 and TRBJ1-3): EAGVVQSPRYKIIEKKQPVAFWCNPISGHNTLYWYLQNLGQGPELLIRYENEEAVDDSQLPKDRFSAERLKGVDSTLKIQPAELGDSAVYLCASSYTANVDTIYFGEGSWLTVV.

The chain joins TRBV5-1 to TRBJ1-2; 10 bases align to TRBD1. J was trimmed by 1 base and V by 0 bases; bases with no gene match: 6. The germline V gene encodes CDR1 SGHRS and CDR2 YFSETQ. CDR3 length: 17 amino acids. The CDR3 reads CASSLGGQGSFNYGYTF. The CDR3 bases are TGCGCCAGCAGCTTGGGGGGACAGGGGAGTTTTAACTATGGCTACACCTTC.

The chain links TRBV19 to TRBJ1-1, with 9 bases fitting TRBD1. In germline, CDR1 is LNHDA, CDR2 SQIVND (reference sequence). V trimming: 9 bases; J trimming: 6 bases; junction bases outside the gene matches: 11. CDR3 size: 14 residues. The CDR3 sequence is CASIPDRGVSEAFF. The CDR3 DNA is TGTGCCAGCATCCCCGACAGGGGGGTCTCTGAAGCTTTCTTT.

The chain employs TRBV11-3 and TRBJ2-2; 10 bases agree with TRBD2. Germline V gene data show CDR1 as SGHNT and CDR2 as YENEEA. The V segment lost 3 bases and the J segment 7 bases; nucleotides outside the gene matches: 5. The length of the CDR3 is 15 residues. The CDR3 bases are TGTGCCAGCAGCTTGGTCTCTAGCGGGAGCGGGGAGCTGTTTTTT. The encoded protein is CASSLVSSGSGELFF.

J is TRBJ1-1 and V is TRBV6-7; a possible D gene is TRBD1 (6 bases). TRBV6-7 is labeled an ORF, and its function is uncertain. The germline V and J ends were trimmed by 5 bases and 4 bases, with 17 bases remaining between them. This CDR3 contains 15 residues. CDR3 bases: TGTGCCAGCAGTGATCCTTTGGGGGCGCGCACTGAAGCTTTCTTT. Protein product: CASSDPLGARTEAFF.